This T cell receptor beta chain stems from a study of cytomegalovirus exposure and HLA in healthy donors. Study results and limitations: Because they were indistinguishable, some V segments, including TRBV6-2 and TRBV6-3, were excluded.

Remarks on this clone: What it binds is unknown.

Germline V gene lookup returns CDR1 SGHTA and CDR2 FQGTGA. CDR3 size: 14 residues. The trim removed 5 bases at V and 5 bases at J, leaving 6 bases unmatched. The study ran its PCR with 60 Vbeta and 13 Jbeta primers. This table comes from immunoSEQ multiplex PCR, and its TCRdb copy is limited to in-frame clones, with some not included. The table shows approximately 150,000 clones, with roughly 84% occurring only once. The chain combines TRBV7-3 with TRBJ2-7, with TRBD2 identical over 10 bases. Sequenced material: PBMCs. This sequence was found in a man younger than 45 in good health and CMV-seropositive. The CDR3 region has the DNA TGTGCCAGCAGCCCCGGGACTAGCGCCCACGAGCAGTACTTC. Its protein product is CASSPGTSAHEQYF.